The clone carrying this T cell receptor beta chain was seen a handful of times. Its antigen is undetermined. The CDR3 sequence is 16 residues long. With V trimmed by 7 bases and J by 0 bases, 2 bases remained unmatched. Germline CDR1 is SGHVS and CDR2 is FQNEAQ. PCR employed 60 Vbeta and 13 Jbeta primers. Some clones are missing from TCRdb's copy, which holds only in-frame ones; the method was immunoSEQ multiplex PCR. The table lists approximately 180,000 clones, roughly 80% of them singletons. This entry comes from a study of cytomegalovirus exposure and HLA in healthy donors. Study-level results: The study carried out a later analysis of TCR beta sequences. It associated 15,000 to 20,000 of them with specific HLA alleles at a false discovery rate of 0.05. Follow-up analysis later connected one missense variant in DCLRE1C with trimming of TCR beta V- and J-genes.

The sequence came from a woman in her late teens or twenties in good health and CMV-seronegative. The chain couples TRBV7-8 to TRBJ2-2; 13 bases are shared with TRBD2. Sequenced sample: PBMCs. The CDR3 coding sequence is TGTGCCAGCAAAGGGACTAGCGGGACGAACACCGGGGAGCTGTTTTTT. Translated: CASKGTSGTNTGELFF.